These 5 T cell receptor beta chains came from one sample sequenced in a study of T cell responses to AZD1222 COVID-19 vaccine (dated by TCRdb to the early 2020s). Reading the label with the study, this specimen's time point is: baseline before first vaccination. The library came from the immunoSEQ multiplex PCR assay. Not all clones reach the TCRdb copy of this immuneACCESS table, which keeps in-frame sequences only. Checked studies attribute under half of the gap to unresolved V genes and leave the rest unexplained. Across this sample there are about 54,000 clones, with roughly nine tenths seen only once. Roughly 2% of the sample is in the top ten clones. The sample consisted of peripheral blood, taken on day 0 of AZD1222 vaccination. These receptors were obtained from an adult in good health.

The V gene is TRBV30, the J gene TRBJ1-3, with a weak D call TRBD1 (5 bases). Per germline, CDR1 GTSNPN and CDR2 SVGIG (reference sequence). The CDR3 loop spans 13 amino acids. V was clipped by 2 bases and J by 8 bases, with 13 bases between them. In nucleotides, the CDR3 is TGTGCCTGGAGTCTTGGGGGTACGGACACCATATATTTT. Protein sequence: CAWSLGGTDTIYF.

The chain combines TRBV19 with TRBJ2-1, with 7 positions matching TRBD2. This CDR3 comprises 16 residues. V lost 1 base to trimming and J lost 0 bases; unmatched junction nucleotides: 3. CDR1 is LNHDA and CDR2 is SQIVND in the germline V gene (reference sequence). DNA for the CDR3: TGTGCCAGTAGTATAGCAGCGGGGAGCTCCTACAATGAGCAGTTCTTC. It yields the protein CASSIAAGSSYNEQFF.

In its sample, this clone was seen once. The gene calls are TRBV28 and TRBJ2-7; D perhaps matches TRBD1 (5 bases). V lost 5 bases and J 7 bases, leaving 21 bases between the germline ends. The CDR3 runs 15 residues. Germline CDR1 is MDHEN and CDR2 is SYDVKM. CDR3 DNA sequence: TGTGCCAGCAGTCTCCAGGGTTCTGGCCAGCTTGAGCAGTACTTC. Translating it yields CASSLQGSGQLEQYF.

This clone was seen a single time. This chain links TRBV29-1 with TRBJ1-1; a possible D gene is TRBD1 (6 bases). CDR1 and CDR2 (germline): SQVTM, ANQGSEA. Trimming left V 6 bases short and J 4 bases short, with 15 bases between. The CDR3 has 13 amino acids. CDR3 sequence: CSVSRGPGTEAFF. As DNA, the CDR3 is TGCAGCGTCAGCCGGGGGCCAGGCACTGAAGCTTTCTTT.

The CDR3 reads CASSLWDRYNSPLHF. The DNA for the CDR3 is TGTGCCAGCAGTTTATGGGACAGATATAATTCACCCCTCCACTTT. The genes are TRBV27 and TRBJ1-6, with TRBD1 matching over 7 bases. Germline V gene sequence: CDR1 MNHEY, CDR2 SMNVEV (reference sequence). Trimming took 1 base from V and 4 from J; bases not matched to a gene: 1. The CDR3 is 15 amino acids.